The entry below gives a single T cell receptor beta chain sequence along with its context. There are 20 residues in the CDR3. The V gene's germline CDR1 is MGHRA and CDR2 YSYEKL. Trimming shortened V by 0 bases and J by 7 bases, and 27 bases separated the two germline ends. RNA amounts of roughly 0.5 to 1 ug underwent reverse transcription with random hexamers. TCRdb analysed the immunoSEQ multiplex PCR reads with MiXCR anew, one entry per CDR3 protein. Counted here are about 150,000 distinct CDR3 sequences, roughly 94% occurring once; the ten biggest clones make up over 0.07%. The data stem from a study of CD8 T cells in Susac syndrome.

The chain uses TRBV4-1 and TRBJ1-4; tentative D call: TRBD1 (6 bases). The sequenced sample consisted of CD4+ T cells from PBMCs. This TCR was sampled from a human donor in good health. CDR3 sequence (DNA): TGCGCCAGCAGCCAAGATGGAAGCCAGGGGATATTTAGAAGTGGTGAAAAACTGTTTTTT. Its translation is CASSQDGSQGIFRSGEKLFF.